The 22 T cell receptor beta chains below come from one sample, sequenced in a study of T cells in localized non-small cell lung cancer. The table came from immunoSEQ multiplex PCR; TCRdb's copy has only in-frame clones and leaves some out. The sample lists some 1,000 clones; more than 20% were seen once. The source was lung tumor tissue, collected before any cancer treatment. These receptors originate from a male donor at least 60 years old with stage II lung adenocarcinoma.

The chain is built from TRBV11-3 and TRBJ1-4; a weak D match, TRBD1 (5 bases). This CDR3 has 15 amino acids. Trimming pared 5 bases from V and 5 bases from J, leaving 15 bases between. Germline V gene lookup returns CDR1 SGHNT and CDR2 YENEEA. CDR3 protein: CASSLGSGGNEKLFF. The CDR3 DNA reads TGTGCCAGCAGCCTAGGGAGCGGGGGGAATGAAAAACTGTTTTTT.

This clone is categorized as medium-sized. The CDR3 loop reads CASSERSGVETQYF. The CDR3 nucleotides read TGTGCCAGCAGTGAAAGGAGCGGGGTCGAGACCCAGTACTTC. V and J are TRBV2 and TRBJ2-5; TRBD2 agrees at 7 bases. Germline trimming cut 2 bases from V and 5 bases from J; bases unmatched to any gene: 5. The CDR3 length is 14 residues. Looked up from germline, CDR1 is SNHLY and CDR2 is FYNNEI.

This clone rates as medium-sized (0.01 to 0.1%). V gene TRBV11-3 combines with J gene TRBJ2-2, with D perhaps TRBD1 (6 bases). Germline values: CDR1 SGHNT, CDR2 YENEEA. There are 14 residues in the CDR3. The V gene lost 3 bases and the J gene lost 3 bases, with 8 bases spanning the gap. The CDR3 bases are TGTGCCAGCAGCTTGAGGACAGACACCGGGGAGCTGTTTTTT. Encoded protein: CASSLRTDTGELFF.

This clone has only a few counts. A read error may account for a junction end that differs from germline. This chain links TRBV6-8 with TRBJ2-2; D is uncertain. Germline assignment: CDR1 MNHGY and CDR2 SAAAGT. The CDR3 is 16 amino acids. The CDR3 DNA is TGTGCCAGCAGTGACTCTTTGGGGTTCAGCACCGGGGAGCTGTTTTTT. Protein: CASSDSLGFSTGELFF.

In its sample, this clone is medium-sized. The V and J genes are TRBV6-8 and TRBJ1-5; maybe TRBD1 (5 bases). Trimming removed 4 bases from V and 4 bases from J, with 14 bases in between. Germline V gene lookup returns CDR1 MNHGY and CDR2 SAAAGT. This CDR3 contains 15 residues. CDR3 sequence reads: CASSFSRQPNQPQHF. DNA of the CDR3: TGTGCCAGCAGTTTCTCTAGACAGCCAAATCAGCCCCAGCATTTT.

This chain connects TRBV30 to TRBJ2-7; D may be TRBD2 (5 bases). The CDR3 has 12 residues. Trimming left V 1 base short and J 3 bases short, with 7 bases between. The germline V gene has CDR1 GTSNPN and CDR2 SVGIG (reference sequence). The CDR3 protein is CAWSGDYYEQYF. For the CDR3, the DNA is TGTGCCTGGAGTGGAGACTACTACGAGCAGTACTTC.

This clone was seen more than once but under ten times. The chain couples TRBV1 to TRBJ2-1; the table's D call, TRBD1, has no DNA check behind it. TRBV1 is termed a pseudogene. CDR3 length: 16 residues. In nucleotides, the CDR3 is TGCGCCAGCAGCCAAGAAAGGGGACAGTCATACGTTGAGCAGTTCTTC. Encoded protein: CASSQERGQSYVEQFF.

The chain carries TRBV11-3 and TRBJ2-3; a possible D gene is TRBD2 (6 bases). The CDR3 extends over 16 amino acids. The germline V and J ends were trimmed by 1 base and 5 bases, with 16 bases remaining between them. Germline-derived CDR1 and CDR2 are SGHNT and YENEEA. The CDR3 DNA reads TGTGCCAGCAGCTTAGTGGGCGGGACCCTGGGAGATACGCAGTATTTT. Its translation: CASSLVGGTLGDTQYF. Combining the CDR3 with reference TRBV11-3 and TRBJ2-3 gives the whole variable domain EAGVVQSPRYKIIEKKQPVAFWCNPISGHNTLYWYLQNLGQGPELLIRYENEEAVDDSQLPKDRFSAERLKGVDSTLKIQPAELGDSAVYLCASSLVGGTLGDTQYFGPGTRLTVL.

The gene calls are TRBV18 and TRBJ1-1; no firm D call. The CDR3 covers 15 residues. Germline CDR1 reads KGHSH; CDR2 reads LQKENI. V was trimmed by 3 bases and J by 0 bases, leaving 11 bases between them. The CDR3 nucleotides are TGTGCCAGCTCACCTCGAAGAGACGTGAACACTGAAGCTTTCTTT. Residues: CASSPRRDVNTEAFF.

The chain couples TRBV9 to TRBJ2-7, with D tentatively TRBD2 (5 bases). The V end was cut by 4 bases, the J end by 4 bases, with 12 bases between. The CDR3 runs to 13 residues. Germline CDR1 SGDLS, CDR2 YYNGEE. The CDR3 nucleotides are TGTGCCAGCAGCCTCGGGGTTGAGTACGAGCAGTACTTC. Amino acid sequence: CASSLGVEYEQYF.

The rearrangement links TRBV19 to TRBJ2-5; D perhaps matches TRBD2 (6 bases). The CDR3 loop spans 14 amino acids. The V end lost 5 bases, the J end lost 5 bases, and 15 bases lay between the germline ends. The V gene's germline CDR1 is LNHDA and CDR2 SQIVND (reference sequence). CDR3 sequence: CASSPSTSMETQYF. The CDR3 region has the DNA TGTGCCAGTAGTCCCTCGACTAGTATGGAGACCCAGTACTTC.

This clone was seen a handful of times. The chain recombines TRBV6-8 with TRBJ2-7; D might be TRBD1 or TRBD2, each matching 6 bases. The V and J ends lost 2 bases and 3 bases respectively, with 11 bases between them. CDR3 length equals 14 residues. Per germline, CDR1 MNHGY and CDR2 SAAAGT. As DNA, the CDR3 is TGTGCCAGCAGTTACGCTAGGGGGGTCTACGAGCAGTACTTC. Protein sequence: CASSYARGVYEQYF.

This clone has a handful of counts. Here the CDR3 reads CASSQASRGNEQFF. CDR3 in DNA: TGCGCCAGCAGCCAGGCGTCCCGGGGCAATGAGCAGTTCTTC. The chain is built from TRBV4-1 and TRBJ2-1; tentative D call: TRBD2 (5 bases). This CDR3 region has 14 residues. Trimming shortened V by 3 bases and J by 6 bases, and 12 bases separated the two germline ends. The germline V gene encodes CDR1 MGHRA and CDR2 YSYEKL.

This clone showed up just a few times. The genes are TRBV28 and TRBJ1-5; the match to TRBD1 covers 9 bases. Germline V CDR1 and CDR2: MDHEN, SYDVKM. CDR3 length: 16 residues. The J segment lost 6 bases and the V segment lost 6 bases, leaving 12 bases of the junction unmatched. In DNA, the CDR3 is TGTGCCAGCAGCGCCTGGGCGGGGACAGGGACTCAGCCCCAGCATTTT. It encodes CASSAWAGTGTQPQHF.

This clone was found a few times. The chain carries TRBV28 and TRBJ2-7, with 12 bases matching TRBD1. Germline loops: CDR1 MDHEN, CDR2 SYDVKM. V was pared by 5 bases and J by 2 bases, with 13 bases of the junction left unmatched. This CDR3 spans 18 amino acids. CDR3 amino acids: CASSPTGTGGRKAYEQYF. The CDR3 bases are TGTGCCAGCAGTCCTACCGGGACAGGGGGCCGGAAGGCCTACGAGCAGTACTTC.

This clone was seen only a few times. The V and J genes are TRBV9 and TRBJ1-1, with D unresolved. Trimming left V 4 bases short and J 0 bases short, with 7 bases between. CDR1 and CDR2 (germline): SGDLS, YYNGEE. The CDR3 contains 13 residues. As DNA, the CDR3 is TGTGCCAGCAGCTTAGTCATGAACACTGAAGCTTTCTTT. It encodes CASSLVMNTEAFF.

This clone has only one observation. V usage is TRBV12-5 and J usage is TRBJ2-2; 11 bases agree with TRBD1. Trimming at V came to 4 bases and at J to 7 bases, leaving 11 bases not matched to a gene. The germline gives CDR1 LGHNT, CDR2 FRNRAP. This CDR3 spans 17 amino acids. The CDR3 nucleotides are TGTGCTAGTGGTTCGAAACGGACAGGGGGCGTCGGCGGGGAGCTGTTTTTT. It yields the protein CASGSKRTGGVGGELFF.

The chain links TRBV28 to TRBJ2-1; D is ambiguous. The CDR3 has 15 residues. Trimming cost V 6 bases and J 5 bases, with 17 bases left between them. Germline V lookup: CDR1 MDHEN, CDR2 SYDVKM. CDR3 region: CASREKSDADNEQFF. The CDR3, as DNA: TGTGCCAGCAGGGAGAAGTCAGATGCTGACAATGAGCAGTTCTTC.

This clone counts as medium-sized. This chain joins TRBV6-8 and TRBJ1-6; possibly TRBD1 for D (5 bases). The CDR3 consists of 16 residues. CDR1 is MNHGY, CDR2 SAAAGT, per germline. Trimming pared 4 bases from V and 7 bases from J, leaving 17 bases between. The CDR3 loop is CASSLPGRRGNSPLHF. In DNA, the CDR3 is TGTGCCAGCAGTTTACCGGGACGTAGAGGAAATTCACCCCTCCACTTT.

V gene TRBV19 combines with J gene TRBJ1-5, with TRBD1 as a possible D gene (6 bases). The germline V and J ends were trimmed by 5 bases and 6 bases, with 17 bases remaining between them. This CDR3 is built from 15 residues. Germline lookup yields CDR1 LNHDA and CDR2 SQIVND (reference sequence). CDR3 residues: CASSEGHLGGQPQHF. The CDR3 nucleotides read TGTGCCAGTAGTGAGGGACACCTTGGAGGTCAGCCCCAGCATTTT.

This clone occurred a few times. The chain joins TRBV27 to TRBJ2-3; no reliable D call. This CDR3 spans 12 amino acids. Trimming took 4 bases from V and 5 from J, leaving 7 bases between them. Germline V gives CDR1 MNHEY, CDR2 SMNVEV (reference sequence). CDR3 protein: CASSSMGDTQYF. CDR3 nucleotide sequence: TGTGCCAGCAGTTCCATGGGAGATACGCAGTATTTT.

This clone was counted between two and nine times. This chain connects TRBV6-9 to TRBJ1-1; possibly TRBD1 for D (5 bases). The CDR3 has 11 amino acids. Germline-derived CDR1 and CDR2 are MNHGY and SVAAGI. Trimming removed 5 bases at V and 5 bases at J, with 6 bases between. The CDR3 DNA sequence: TGTGCCAGCAGTCAGGGAACTGAAGCTTTCTTT. This encodes CASSQGTEAFF.